Each of the 9 T cell receptor beta chains below was sequenced from the same sample in a study of T cell changes during pregnancy in multiple sclerosis. Profiling relied on immunoSEQ multiplex PCR, and the TCRdb table lists in-frame clones only, not all of them. The table lists tens of thousands of clones, about 96% of them singletons. The sample here was peripheral blood, taken in the second trimester of pregnancy. These receptors were obtained from a female donor with multiple sclerosis, enrolled in a pregnancy study.

This chain links TRBV7-3 with TRBJ2-1; D not certain. The CDR3 runs 15 residues. Trimming cost V 4 bases and J 4 bases, with 14 bases left between them. The V gene's germline CDR1 is SGHTA and CDR2 FQGTGA. In DNA, the CDR3 is TGTGCCAGCAGCTCCCTTCCCTCTAGTTACAATGAGCAGTTCTTC. As protein: CASSSLPSSYNEQFF.

Only one count was recorded for this clone. J is TRBJ1-2 and V is TRBV7-9, with D tentatively TRBD1 (6 bases). From germline, CDR1 is SEHNR and CDR2 FQNEAQ (reference sequence). V was shortened by 4 bases and J by 4 bases, with 10 bases between the two germline ends. CDR3 size: 13 residues. CDR3 amino acids: CASSSQGSYGYTF. For the CDR3, the DNA is TGTGCCAGCAGCTCACAGGGTTCCTATGGCTACACCTTC. Supplemented by reference TRBV7-9 and TRBJ1-2, the full variable domain reads DTGVSQNPRHKITKRGQNVTFRCDPISEHNRLYWYRQTLGQGPEFLTYFQNEAQLEKSRLLSDRFSAERPKGSFSTLEIQRTEQGDSAMYLCASSSQGSYGYTFGSGTRLTVV.

J is TRBJ1-1 and V is TRBV11-2; 7 positions match TRBD1. Germline V gives CDR1 SGHAT, CDR2 FQNNGV. This CDR3 is 17 amino acids long. With 2 bases clipped from V and 4 bases from J, the junction kept 13 bases outside the gene matches. CDR3 amino acids: CASSLSVTGTAGTEAFF. CDR3 DNA: TGTGCCAGCAGCTTAAGCGTGACAGGGACGGCGGGCACTGAAGCTTTCTTT.

The chain combines TRBV28 with TRBJ1-2, with 7 bases identical to TRBD1. V lost 4 bases, J lost 6 bases, and 5 bases stayed unmatched. The CDR3 length is 13 residues. Germline V lookup: CDR1 MDHEN, CDR2 SYDVKM. CDR3 DNA: TGTGCCAGCAGTTCTGGGACAGCCAATGGCTACACCTTC. Translating gives CASSSGTANGYTF.

V gene TRBV5-4 combines with J gene TRBJ2-1, with D perhaps TRBD1 (6 bases). With 5 bases removed from V and 4 bases from J, the gap between germline ends came to 16 bases. Germline lookup yields CDR1 SGHNT and CDR2 YYREEE (reference sequence). The CDR3 is 15 amino acids. This CDR3 is CASRLQGPTYNEQFF. CDR3 nucleotides: TGTGCCAGCAGGTTGCAGGGGCCCACTTACAATGAGCAGTTCTTC. Combining the CDR3 with reference TRBV5-4 and TRBJ2-1 gives the whole variable domain ETGVTQSPTHLIKTRGQQVTLRCSSQSGHNTVSWYQQALGQGPQFIFQYYREEENGRGNFPPRFSGLQFPNYSSELNVNALELDDSALYLCASRLQGPTYNEQFFGPGTRLTVL.

The chain joins TRBV5-1 to TRBJ2-7; D gene uncertain. V was clipped by 7 bases and J by 7 bases, with 24 bases between them. Germline-derived CDR1 and CDR2 are SGHRS and YFSETQ. The length of the CDR3 is 15 residues. The DNA for the CDR3 is TGCGCCAGCGCCCCAGGCTCTGTCCCGAATTTGGAGCAGTACTTC. As protein: CASAPGSVPNLEQYF.

The chain carries TRBV28 and TRBJ2-1, with 7 bases aligning to TRBD2. The CDR3 runs 16 residues. Germline assignment: CDR1 MDHEN and CDR2 SYDVKM. V lost 2 bases, J lost 0 bases, and 4 bases stayed unmatched. Here the CDR3 DNA reads TGTGCCAGCAGTTTAGGGACTACGAGCTCCTACAATGAGCAGTTCTTC. It is translated as CASSLGTTSSYNEQFF.

The chain has TRBV7-2 and TRBJ2-5; D is possibly TRBD1 (5 bases). The CDR3 length is 15 residues. Germline V gene sequence: CDR1 SGHTA, CDR2 FQGNSA. V gave up 5 bases and J gave up 1 base, with 14 bases separating them. DNA for the CDR3: TGTGCCAGCAGCCGATACAACAGGCGCCAAGAGACCCAGTACTTC. It yields the protein CASSRYNRRQETQYF.

The rearrangement joins TRBV9 to TRBJ2-5, with 9 nucleotides matching TRBD1. The CDR3 length is 16 residues. Germline CDR1 and CDR2: SGDLS and YYNGEE. After removal of 4 bases from V and 6 bases from J, the junction contained 13 bases not matched to a gene. CDR3 amino acids: CASSPDPTGGAKTQYF. CDR3 nucleotides: TGTGCCAGCAGCCCAGACCCCACAGGGGGCGCGAAGACCCAGTACTTC.